This passage covers 20 T cell receptor beta chains from one sample sequenced in a study of sequential checkpoint blockade in melanoma. Sequenced by immunoSEQ multiplex PCR; TCRdb stores in-frame clones only, minus some. The data show some 6,200 clones, around 26% seen once. Treatment: randomized to nivolumab then ipilimumab (arm A) or the reverse (arm B). The source material was tumor tissue (inferred from file names), sampled from a patient given nivolumab and ipilimumab in sequence. The receptors were sampled from a human donor with melanoma.

The chain couples TRBV19 to TRBJ1-1; no clear D gene. V was trimmed by 3 bases and J by 6 bases, leaving 11 bases between them. Germline V CDR1 and CDR2: LNHDA, SQIVND (reference sequence). This CDR3 has 13 residues. CDR3 loop: CASSIGTIAEAFF. In DNA, the CDR3 is TGTGCCAGTAGTATTGGCACAATCGCTGAAGCTTTCTTT.

The rearrangement uses TRBV6-8 and TRBJ1-1; D remains unclear. Trimming shortened V by 0 bases and J by 4 bases, and 15 bases separated the two germline ends. This CDR3 is 16 amino acids long. Germline lookup yields CDR1 MNHGY and CDR2 SAAAGT. In nucleotides, the CDR3 is TGTGCCAGCAGTTACTCGAGTAACCTCGGCCCCACTGAAGCTTTCTTT. The encoded protein is CASSYSSNLGPTEAFF.

A few counts support this clone. The rearrangement links TRBV28 to TRBJ1-4, with D tentatively TRBD1 (6 bases). The V gene's germline CDR1 is MDHEN and CDR2 SYDVKM. The CDR3 length is 19 residues. Trimming shortened V by 3 bases and J by 8 bases, and 28 bases separated the two germline ends. CDR3 region: CASSLGATIQGPTREKLFF. The CDR3 coding sequence is TGTGCCAGCAGTTTGGGGGCAACGATACAGGGACCCACAAGGGAAAAACTGTTTTTT.

The chain combines TRBV29-1 with TRBJ2-7, with 10 bases fitting TRBD2. Germline-derived CDR1 and CDR2 are SQVTM and ANQGSEA. V shed 6 bases and J 3 bases; nucleotides not matched to a gene: 11. This CDR3 spans 15 amino acids. CDR3 amino acids: CSVLLLAGSYYEQYF. The CDR3 coding sequence is TGCAGCGTCCTCCTACTAGCGGGATCTTACTACGAGCAGTACTTC.

This clone was detected only a few times. The chain joins TRBV5-1 to TRBJ1-2; unclear D gene. V lost 1 base and J 8 bases, leaving 21 bases between the germline ends. Germline V gives CDR1 SGHRS, CDR2 YFSETQ. The CDR3 loop spans 16 amino acids. The CDR3 sequence is CASSLLGSGELEGYTF. DNA for the CDR3: TGCGCCAGCAGCTTGTTAGGGTCCGGGGAATTGGAGGGCTACACCTTC.

The chain is built from TRBV19 and TRBJ2-5, with D perhaps assigned TRBD1 or TRBD2 (6 bases each). The CDR3 runs 15 residues. In germline, CDR1 is LNHDA, CDR2 SQIVND (reference sequence). V was trimmed by 1 base and J by 5 bases, leaving 14 bases between them. In nucleotides, the CDR3 is TGTGCCAGTAGTATAGTCTGGGGGGCGGAGGAGACCCAGTACTTC. Its protein is CASSIVWGAEETQYF.

The rearrangement uses TRBV28 and TRBJ2-1; 9 nucleotides match TRBD1. Germline V gives CDR1 MDHEN, CDR2 SYDVKM. The junction had 8 bases not matched to a gene; V was cut back by 5 bases and J by 9 bases. The CDR3 is made up of 14 amino acids. The DNA for the CDR3 is TGTGCCAGCAGTCTTGGGACAGGGAGGGGTGAGCAGTTCTTC. The encoded protein is CASSLGTGRGEQFF.

The chain carries TRBV19 and TRBJ2-3; 7 nucleotides agree with TRBD1. Germline CDR1 reads LNHDA; CDR2 reads SQIVND (reference sequence). CDR3 length: 15 residues. With V trimmed by 2 bases and J by 5 bases, 7 bases remained unmatched. This CDR3 is CASSIRDSHVDTQYF. The CDR3 bases are TGTGCCAGTAGTATAAGGGACAGTCACGTAGATACGCAGTATTTT.

The rearrangement links TRBV18 to TRBJ1-4; D unclear. Germline V CDR1 and CDR2: KGHSH, LQKENI. Trimming cost V 3 bases and J 5 bases, with 13 bases left between them. CDR3 size: 15 residues. The CDR3 loop reads CASSPAANRNEKLFF. In DNA form, the CDR3 reads TGTGCCAGCTCACCGGCGGCAAACAGAAATGAAAAACTGTTTTTT.

There are a few counts of this clone. The chain joins TRBV19 to TRBJ2-5, with 7 bases fitting TRBD2. The CDR3 totals 15 residues. Germline CDR1 LNHDA, CDR2 SQIVND (reference sequence). The J segment lost 1 base and the V segment lost 5 bases, leaving 7 bases of the junction unmatched. CDR3 in amino acids: CASSPGGTSQETQYF. The CDR3 nucleotides are TGTGCCAGTAGTCCCGGGGGGACTTCCCAAGAGACCCAGTACTTC.

Only a few counts were recorded for this clone. The CDR3 sequence: CASSYSAGYYSGELFF. For the CDR3, the DNA is TGTGCCAGCAGTTACTCAGCAGGGTACTACTCCGGGGAGCTGTTTTTT. The J gene is TRBJ2-2, the V gene TRBV6-8; D may be TRBD1 (5 bases). From germline, CDR1 is MNHGY and CDR2 SAAAGT. The CDR3 totals 16 residues. Trimming took 0 bases from V and 6 from J, leaving 14 bases between them.

This clone is medium-sized in the sample. Compared with germline, one end of the junction differs, possibly owing to a read error. V and J are TRBV6-8 and TRBJ2-7; 7 bases match TRBD1. The CDR3 totals 13 residues. The germline V gene has CDR1 MNHGY and CDR2 SAAAGT. The CDR3 here is CAISVTGDYEQYF. Written as DNA, the CDR3 is TGTGCCATCAGTGTTACAGGGGACTACGAGCAGTACTTC.

In this sample, this clone turned up a few times. The chain has TRBV6-7 and TRBJ2-7; D not resolved. TRBV6-7 is reported as an ORF; its role is uncertain. The germline V and J ends were trimmed by 7 bases and 7 bases, with 20 bases remaining between them. The CDR3 totals 14 residues. CDR3 residues: CASIGYGSAREQYF. DNA for the CDR3: TGTGCCAGCATAGGGTATGGATCCGCCCGGGAGCAGTACTTC.

Of note for this clone: Other DNA sequences within the sample encode an identical CDR3. The V and J genes are TRBV5-1 and TRBJ1-2; 9 nucleotides agree with TRBD1. After removal of 0 bases from V and 2 bases from J, the junction contained 5 bases not matched to a gene. This CDR3 has 16 residues. Germline CDR1 is SGHRS and CDR2 is YFSETQ. CDR3 residues: CASSLGGTGSNYGYTF. The CDR3 DNA reads as TGCGCCAGCAGCTTGGGAGGGACAGGGTCGAACTATGGCTACACCTTC.

This clone was seen repeatedly, ten times or more. This chain uses TRBV6-8 with TRBJ1-1; D possibly corresponds to TRBD1 (5 bases). The CDR3 has 15 amino acids. Germline V gives CDR1 MNHGY, CDR2 SAAAGT. The V end was cut by 6 bases, the J end by 1 base, with 15 bases between. The CDR3 loop is CASSHQGVGNTEAFF. In DNA form, the CDR3 reads TGTGCCAGCAGCCACCAGGGTGTGGGGAACACTGAAGCTTTCTTT.

This clone was picked up a small number of times. CDR3 DNA sequence: TGTGCCAGCAGTTTTTCCGGGGGGGGATCCACAGATACGCAGTATTTT. Amino acids: CASSFSGGGSTDTQYF. The chain joins TRBV28 to TRBJ2-3, with TRBD2 matching over 8 bases. CDR1 and CDR2 (germline): MDHEN, SYDVKM. V trimming: 3 bases; J trimming: 2 bases; junction bases outside the gene matches: 7. CDR3 length equals 16 residues.

The chain couples TRBV6-7 to TRBJ2-7; 7 bases are shared with TRBD2. TRBV6-7 is designated an ORF whose function remains uncertain. Trimming at V came to 6 bases and at J to 5 bases, leaving 1 base not matched to a gene. The CDR3 is made up of 11 amino acids. This CDR3 reads CASSGGNEQYF. The CDR3 region has the DNA TGTGCCAGCAGCGGGGGGAACGAGCAGTACTTC.

The chain couples TRBV11-3 to TRBJ1-4; no firm D call. The germline gives CDR1 SGHNT, CDR2 YENEEA. Trimming removed 5 bases at V and 0 bases at J, with 10 bases between. The CDR3 runs 15 residues. This CDR3 is CASSPKGATNEKLFF. CDR3 DNA sequence: TGTGCCAGCAGCCCGAAAGGAGCAACTAATGAAAAACTGTTTTTT.

Many counts were recorded for this clone. J is TRBJ2-1 and V is TRBV6-8, with TRBD2 as a possible D gene (6 bases). This CDR3 is built from 14 residues. CDR1 and CDR2 (germline): MNHGY, SAAAGT. V was trimmed by 1 base and J by 6 bases, leaving 10 bases between them. As DNA, the CDR3 is TGTGCCAGCAGTTACTGGAGGACTACCAATGAGCAGTTCTTC. It translates to CASSYWRTTNEQFF.

This clone came up many times. This chain uses TRBV6-8 with TRBJ2-2, with 7 bases that match TRBD1. Losses at the gene ends were 2 bases for V and 3 bases for J; bases not matched to a gene: 12. There are 18 residues in the CDR3. Looked up from germline, CDR1 is MNHGY and CDR2 is SAAAGT. In DNA, the CDR3 is TGTGCCAGCAGTTACGGTAACCCGACAGGGTTCGACACCGGGGAGCTGTTTTTT. The encoded protein is CASSYGNPTGFDTGELFF.